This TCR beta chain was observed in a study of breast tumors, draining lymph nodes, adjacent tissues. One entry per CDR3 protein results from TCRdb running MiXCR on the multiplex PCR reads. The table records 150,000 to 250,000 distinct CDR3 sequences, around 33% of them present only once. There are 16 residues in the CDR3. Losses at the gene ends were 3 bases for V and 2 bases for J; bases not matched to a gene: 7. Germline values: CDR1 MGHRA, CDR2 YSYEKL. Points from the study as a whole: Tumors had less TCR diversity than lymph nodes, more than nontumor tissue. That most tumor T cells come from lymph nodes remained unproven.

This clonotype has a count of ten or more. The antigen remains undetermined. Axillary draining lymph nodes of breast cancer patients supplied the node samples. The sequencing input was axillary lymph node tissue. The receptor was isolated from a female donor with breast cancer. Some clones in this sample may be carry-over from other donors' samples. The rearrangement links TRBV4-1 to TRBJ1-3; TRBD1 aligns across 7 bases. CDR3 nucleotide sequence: TGCGCCAGCAGCCATGAAGACAGGGTTGCTGGAAACACCATATATTTT. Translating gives CASSHEDRVAGNTIYF.